Listed below are T cell receptor beta chains from one sample, sequenced in a study of T cell responses to AZD1222 COVID-19 vaccine. This table comes from immunoSEQ multiplex PCR, and its TCRdb copy is limited to in-frame clones, with some not included. The data hold 97,000 or so clones, with more than 70% observed a single time. The source material was peripheral blood, sampled on day 0 of AZD1222 vaccination. Receptors were obtained from an adult in good health. CDR3s include the opening cysteine and the closing phenylalanine or tryptophan. The order of the fields is V gene, CDR3 length, D gene, J gene, clone size, CDR3 DNA, CDR3 protein. D genes are given only for firm matches. Only part of the rows carry a size: once, few, many, or a class if the clone is expanded.

v_gene: TRBV9
len: 16
d_gene: NA
j_gene: TRBJ1-3
abundance: NA
CDR3nt: TGTGCCAGCAGCGCCGGGGCGGGTCCCTCTGGAAACACCATATATTTT
CDR3aa: CASSAGAGPSGNTIYF

v_gene: TRBV4-3
len: 16
d_gene: NA
j_gene: TRBJ1-6
abundance: NA
CDR3nt: TGCGCCAGCAGCCAAGACCCGGGACACAATAATTCACCCCTCCACTTT
CDR3aa: CASSQDPGHNNSPLHF

v_gene: TRBV7-6
len: 15
d_gene: NA
j_gene: TRBJ2-7
abundance: NA
CDR3nt: TGTGCCAGCAGCTTATTGGGGGAAGACTCCTACGAGCAGTACTTC
CDR3aa: CASSLLGEDSYEQYF

v_gene: TRBV19
len: 13
d_gene: NA
j_gene: TRBJ1-1
abundance: NA
CDR3nt: TGTGCCAGTAGGCAACAGACAGTAGCTGAAGCTTTCTTT
CDR3aa: CASRQQTVAEAFF

v_gene: TRBV7-9
len: 15
d_gene: TRBD2
j_gene: TRBJ2-1
abundance: NA
CDR3nt: TGTGCCAGCAGCCCGACTAGCGGGGGGGCCAATGAGCAGTTCTTC
CDR3aa: CASSPTSGGANEQFF

v_gene: TRBV10-2
len: 15
d_gene: NA
j_gene: TRBJ1-3
abundance: NA
CDR3nt: TGCGCCAGCAGTCCCGCGGGGGGCTCTGGAAACACCATATATTTT
CDR3aa: CASSPAGGSGNTIYF

v_gene: TRBV7-2
len: 15
d_gene: NA
j_gene: TRBJ2-7
abundance: NA
CDR3nt: TGTGCCAGCAGCTTAGAGGGAGGAACCTGGCTCGAGCAGTACTTC
CDR3aa: CASSLEGGTWLEQYF

v_gene: TRBV3-1/TRBV3-2
len: 12
d_gene: NA
j_gene: TRBJ2-7
abundance: NA
CDR3nt: TGTGCCAGCAGCCAGACTGCCTACGAGCAGTACTTC
CDR3aa: CASSQTAYEQYF

v_gene: TRBV9
len: 19
d_gene: NA
j_gene: TRBJ2-1
abundance: NA
CDR3nt: TGTGCCAGCAGCGGAACACTAGTGGGTGACAAAAGCTCCTACAATGAGCAGTTCTTC
CDR3aa: CASSGTLVGDKSSYNEQFF

v_gene: TRBV11-3
len: 15
d_gene: NA
j_gene: TRBJ1-3
abundance: NA
CDR3nt: TGTGCCAGCACCCCTGGACCGTTCTCTGGAAACACCATATATTTT
CDR3aa: CASTPGPFSGNTIYF

v_gene: TRBV10-3
len: 13
d_gene: NA
j_gene: TRBJ2-2
abundance: few
CDR3nt: TGTGCCATCAGTGAGGGTGGGCCCGGGGAGCTGTTTTTT
CDR3aa: CAISEGGPGELFF

v_gene: TRBV2
len: 18
d_gene: TRBD1
j_gene: TRBJ1-5
abundance: NA
CDR3nt: TGTGCCAGCAGCGGGACTACAGGGGGGAAGATGAGCAATCAGCCCCAGCATTTT
CDR3aa: CASSGTTGGKMSNQPQHF

v_gene: TRBV6-5
len: 14
d_gene: NA
j_gene: TRBJ2-3
abundance: NA
CDR3nt: TGTGCCAGCAGTCCCGCCCCAAGAACAGATACGCAGTATTTT
CDR3aa: CASSPAPRTDTQYF

v_gene: TRBV7-9
len: 15
d_gene: NA
j_gene: TRBJ1-4
abundance: NA
CDR3nt: TGTGCCAGCAGCCTCTCCGGGGGACGGAATGAAAAACTGTTTTTT
CDR3aa: CASSLSGGRNEKLFF

v_gene: TRBV6-4
len: 14
d_gene: NA
j_gene: TRBJ1-1
abundance: NA
CDR3nt: TGTGCCAGCAGACCCAGACACGCCAACACTGAAGCTTTCTTT
CDR3aa: CASRPRHANTEAFF

v_gene: TRBV6-2/TRBV6-3
len: 13
d_gene: NA
j_gene: TRBJ2-7
abundance: NA
CDR3nt: TGTGCCAGCAGTTACTCGACGGGATACGAGCAGTACTTC
CDR3aa: CASSYSTGYEQYF

v_gene: TRBV28
len: 14
d_gene: TRBD1
j_gene: TRBJ1-1
abundance: NA
CDR3nt: TGTGCCAGCAGCCCAAATACAGGGGACACTGAAGCTTTCTTT
CDR3aa: CASSPNTGDTEAFF

v_gene: TRBV19
len: 13
d_gene: TRBD1
j_gene: TRBJ1-1
abundance: NA
CDR3nt: TGTGCCAGTAGTATGGAGCAGGGGGCTGAGGCTTTCTTT
CDR3aa: CASSMEQGAEAFF

v_gene: TRBV28
len: 12
d_gene: NA
j_gene: TRBJ1-1
abundance: NA
CDR3nt: TGTGCCAGCAGTTCGTACAGGGTTGACGCTTTCTTT
CDR3aa: CASSSYRVDAFF

v_gene: TRBV28
len: 14
d_gene: NA
j_gene: TRBJ1-1
abundance: NA
CDR3nt: TGTGCCAGCAGTTCTCCGGAGCAGGTCACTGAAGCTTTCTTT
CDR3aa: CASSSPEQVTEAFF

v_gene: TRBV5-4
len: 15
d_gene: TRBD2
j_gene: TRBJ2-1
abundance: NA
CDR3nt: TGTGCCAGCAGCTTAGCGGGGGGACAATACAATGAGCAGTTCTTC
CDR3aa: CASSLAGGQYNEQFF

v_gene: TRBV5-6
len: 14
d_gene: NA
j_gene: TRBJ1-2
abundance: NA
CDR3nt: TGTGCCAGCAGCTTATCGGGGAGTAACTATGGCTACACCTTC
CDR3aa: CASSLSGSNYGYTF

v_gene: TRBV4-2
len: 16
d_gene: TRBD1
j_gene: TRBJ2-3
abundance: NA
CDR3nt: TGTGCCAGCAGCCAAGACAGGGGGAGCTACACAGATACGCAGTATTTT
CDR3aa: CASSQDRGSYTDTQYF

v_gene: TRBV7-9
len: 14
d_gene: TRBD1
j_gene: TRBJ2-7
abundance: NA
CDR3nt: TGTGCCAGCAGCTTAGGGGCAGGGGGCAACGAGCAGTACTTC
CDR3aa: CASSLGAGGNEQYF

v_gene: TRBV19
len: 13
d_gene: NA
j_gene: TRBJ1-5
abundance: NA
CDR3nt: TGTGCCAGTAGTAGCCCCGGCGGGCAGCCCCAGCATTTT
CDR3aa: CASSSPGGQPQHF

v_gene: TRBV21-1
len: 20
d_gene: NA
j_gene: TRBJ2-1
abundance: NA
CDR3nt: TGTGCCAGCAGCAAAGGGTTCCCTATGAGCGGGGGCTACCCAAACAATGAGCAGTTCTTC
CDR3aa: CASSKGFPMSGGYPNNEQFF

v_gene: TRBV19
len: 14
d_gene: NA
j_gene: TRBJ1-2
abundance: NA
CDR3nt: TGTGCCAGTAGACCCAGGGATGGGGATGAAGGCTACACCTTC
CDR3aa: CASRPRDGDEGYTF

v_gene: TRBV11-2
len: 15
d_gene: TRBD2
j_gene: TRBJ2-1
abundance: once
CDR3nt: TGTGCCAGCAGCCCGGGACTAGCGTTTACGGATGAGCAGTTCTTC
CDR3aa: CASSPGLAFTDEQFF

v_gene: TRBV6-5
len: 14
d_gene: TRBD1
j_gene: TRBJ1-2
abundance: NA
CDR3nt: TGTGCCAGCAGCACGACAGGGGCAGCGGGTGGCTACACCTTC
CDR3aa: CASSTTGAAGGYTF

v_gene: TRBV5-4
len: 12
d_gene: NA
j_gene: TRBJ2-5
abundance: NA
CDR3nt: TGTGCCAGTACGATGGACCGGGAGACCCAGTACTTC
CDR3aa: CASTMDRETQYF

v_gene: TRBV19
len: 10
d_gene: TRBD1
j_gene: TRBJ1-1
abundance: NA
CDR3nt: TGTGCCACCCGGAGACAGGGACTTTTCTTT
CDR3aa: CATRRQGLFF

v_gene: TRBV28
len: 15
d_gene: TRBD1
j_gene: TRBJ1-6
abundance: NA
CDR3nt: TGTGCCAGCAGTTTAGGGGACAGGGTTAATTCACCCCTCCACTTT
CDR3aa: CASSLGDRVNSPLHF

v_gene: TRBV29-1
len: 12
d_gene: NA
j_gene: TRBJ1-5
abundance: NA
CDR3nt: TGCAGCGTTGAAGATCAAGGACAGCCCCAGCATTTT
CDR3aa: CSVEDQGQPQHF

v_gene: TRBV25-1
len: 13
d_gene: NA
j_gene: TRBJ1-2
abundance: NA
CDR3nt: TGTGCCAGCAGTGAGTTTGGTTTGGGATTCTACACCTTC
CDR3aa: CASSEFGLGFYTF

v_gene: TRBV7-3
len: 13
d_gene: NA
j_gene: TRBJ2-3
abundance: NA
CDR3nt: TGTGCCAGCAGCTTAAGAGGATCAGATACGCAGTATTTT
CDR3aa: CASSLRGSDTQYF

v_gene: TRBV7-3
len: 14
d_gene: NA
j_gene: TRBJ2-2
abundance: few
CDR3nt: TGTGCCAGCAGCTCACAGGGTACCTCCGGGGAGCTGTTTTTT
CDR3aa: CASSSQGTSGELFF

v_gene: TRBV25-1
len: 18
d_gene: TRBD2
j_gene: TRBJ2-5
abundance: NA
CDR3nt: TGTGCCAGCAGTGGCAACGGACTAGCGGGAGGAAGACAAGAGACCCAGTACTTC
CDR3aa: CASSGNGLAGGRQETQYF

v_gene: TRBV19
len: 13
d_gene: NA
j_gene: TRBJ1-5
abundance: once
CDR3nt: TGTGCCAGTAGTATGCAGACCAATCAGCCCCAGCATTTT
CDR3aa: CASSMQTNQPQHF

v_gene: TRBV11-2
len: 12
d_gene: TRBD1
j_gene: TRBJ1-5
abundance: NA
CDR3nt: TGTGCCAGCAGTCGAGGAGGGGGCGCCCAGCATTTT
CDR3aa: CASSRGGGAQHF

v_gene: TRBV15
len: 15
d_gene: NA
j_gene: TRBJ1-6
abundance: NA
CDR3nt: TGTGCCACCAGCAGAGATCGGACAGTTGGGCTACCCCTCCACTTT
CDR3aa: CATSRDRTVGLPLHF

v_gene: TRBV6-5
len: 12
d_gene: TRBD1
j_gene: TRBJ1-1
abundance: NA
CDR3nt: TGTGCCAGCAGTCGGACAGGGGGTGAAGCTTTCTTT
CDR3aa: CASSRTGGEAFF

v_gene: TRBV6-7
len: 13
d_gene: TRBD1
j_gene: TRBJ2-3
abundance: NA
CDR3nt: TGTGCCAGAGGGACAGAGAGCACAGATACGCAGTATTTT
CDR3aa: CARGTESTDTQYF

v_gene: TRBV30
len: 15
d_gene: NA
j_gene: TRBJ2-3
abundance: NA
CDR3nt: TGTGCCTGGAGCCGGGACAACCCTAGCACAGATACGCAGTATTTT
CDR3aa: CAWSRDNPSTDTQYF

v_gene: TRBV5-1
len: 16
d_gene: NA
j_gene: TRBJ1-6
abundance: NA
CDR3nt: TGCGCCAGCAGCGCGCCGAACAGGGACAATAATTCACCCCTCCACTTT
CDR3aa: CASSAPNRDNNSPLHF

v_gene: TRBV10-3
len: 13
d_gene: NA
j_gene: TRBJ1-5
abundance: NA
CDR3nt: TGTGCCATCAGTGAGGTGGGAAATCAGCCCCAGCATTTT
CDR3aa: CAISEVGNQPQHF

v_gene: TRBV3-1/TRBV3-2
len: 12
d_gene: NA
j_gene: TRBJ2-5
abundance: NA
CDR3nt: TGTGCCAGCAGCCAATGGGGAGAGACCCAGTACTTC
CDR3aa: CASSQWGETQYF

v_gene: TRBV24-1
len: 16
d_gene: NA
j_gene: TRBJ2-5
abundance: NA
CDR3nt: TGTGCCACCAGTGACACTCCACCATCCCCCCAGGAGACCCAGTACTTC
CDR3aa: CATSDTPPSPQETQYF

v_gene: TRBV6-1
len: 12
d_gene: NA
j_gene: TRBJ1-4
abundance: NA
CDR3nt: TGTGCCAGCAGTGAAGTAGGGCAGGGCGGGTTTTTT
CDR3aa: CASSEVGQGGFF

v_gene: TRBV29-1
len: 15
d_gene: NA
j_gene: TRBJ1-5
abundance: once
CDR3nt: TGCAGCGTTGGGAGGCAGCTATATAGCAATCAGCCCCAGCATTTT
CDR3aa: CSVGRQLYSNQPQHF